The next 6 T cell receptor beta chains were all read from a single sample in a study of T cell responses to AZD1222 COVID-19 vaccine. TCRdb keeps only in-frame clones here, not all; method: immunoSEQ multiplex PCR. The sample contains around 150,000 clones, 80% to 95% of which appear only once. The source was peripheral blood, collected on day 0 of AZD1222 vaccination. These receptors came from an adult in good health.

V is TRBV12-3 or TRBV12-4 and J is TRBJ1-1, with unresolved D. V lost 0 bases and J lost 0, with 2 bases in between. The CDR3 totals 13 residues. Here the CDR3 reads CASSLAVNTEAFF. In DNA form, the CDR3 reads TGTGCCAGCAGTTTAGCGGTGAACACTGAAGCTTTCTTT.

This clone was counted once. The CDR3: CASSSERGRGVLFF. The CDR3 DNA is TGCGCCAGCAGTTCGGAGCGAGGTCGGGGAGTACTGTTTTTT. The V gene is TRBV5-1, the J gene TRBJ1-4; D gene unclear. Trimming cost V 5 bases and J 13 bases, with 21 bases left between them. The CDR3 sequence is 14 residues long. Looked up from germline, CDR1 is SGHRS and CDR2 is YFSETQ.

This CDR3 reads CASRGQGVEAFF. DNA of the CDR3: TGTGCCAGCAGGGGACAGGGCGTTGAAGCTTTCTTT. This chain connects TRBV7-9 to TRBJ1-1; TRBD1 aligns across 9 bases. In germline, CDR1 is SEHNR, CDR2 FQNEAQ (reference sequence). The trim removed 6 bases at V and 7 bases at J, leaving 3 bases unmatched. The length of the CDR3 is 12 residues.

This chain connects TRBV6-2 or TRBV6-3 to TRBJ2-7, with 10 bases lining up with TRBD1. The CDR3 runs 14 residues. Trimming took 6 bases from V and 2 from J; bases not matched to a gene: 4. Germline V CDR1 and CDR2: MNHEY, SVGEGT. The CDR3 reads CASSSGQGTYEQYF. The CDR3 coding sequence is TGTGCCAGCAGCTCGGGACAGGGGACCTACGAGCAGTACTTC.

The genes are TRBV24-1 and TRBJ1-1; TRBD1 is a possible D gene (5 bases). Trimming left V 4 bases short and J 6 bases short, with 11 bases between. The length of the CDR3 is 13 residues. Germline V gene data show CDR1 as KGHDR and CDR2 as SFDVKD. This chain's CDR3 is CATSDPGRAEAFF. CDR3 in DNA: TGTGCCACCAGTGACCCAGGGAGGGCTGAAGCTTTCTTT.

This clone was seen just once. The chain couples TRBV27 to TRBJ2-1, with D unresolved. V was cut by 5 bases and J by 1 base, with 6 bases left in between. Per the germline V gene, CDR1 is MNHEY and CDR2 is SMNVEV (reference sequence). The CDR3 is 13 residues long. DNA of the CDR3: TGTGCCAGCAGTCAAGGGTCCTACAATGAGCAGTTCTTC. Its protein is CASSQGSYNEQFF.